A single sample gave rise to the 14 T cell receptor beta chains below, sequenced in a study of T cell responses to AZD1222 COVID-19 vaccine (dated by TCRdb to the early 2020s). The library was obtained by the immunoSEQ multiplex PCR assay. TCRdb carries this immuneACCESS record with in-frame sequences only. Its versions omit some clonotypes, under half of them owing to an unresolved V gene in the studies checked, with the rest unexplained. Here the sample has more than 95,000 clones; roughly 93% occur a single time. 2.5% to 3.5% of the sample comes from the top ten. Sample time point, as interpreted from the label and publication: baseline before first vaccination. The sequencing used peripheral blood, collected on day 0 of AZD1222 vaccination. These receptors were collected from an adult in good health.

The chain has TRBV10-1 and TRBJ1-5; D is perhaps TRBD1 (5 bases). Germline CDR1 reads WNHNN; CDR2 reads SYGVQD (reference sequence). CDR3 length: 15 amino acids. Trimming left V 6 bases short and J 0 bases short, with 12 bases between. The CDR3 loop is CASSLVGDSNQPQHF. The CDR3 DNA sequence: TGCGCCAGCAGCCTCGTGGGGGATAGCAATCAGCCCCAGCATTTT.

This clone was detected once. The J gene is TRBJ1-1, the V gene TRBV27, with D maybe TRBD1 (5 bases). Trimming cost V 4 bases and J 5 bases, with 20 bases left between them. This CDR3 contains 16 residues. Per the germline V gene, CDR1 is MNHEY and CDR2 is SMNVEV (reference sequence). CDR3 DNA: TGTGCCAGCAGTTCCACCCCACTGGGGGTCCGGACTGAAGCTTTCTTT. It encodes CASSSTPLGVRTEAFF.

CDR3 coding DNA: TGCAGTGCTAGTGAAGATAATCCGGGACCGATAAATTCACCCCTCCACTTT. Its translation is CSASEDNPGPINSPLHF. J is TRBJ1-6 and V is TRBV20-1; D possibly corresponds to TRBD1 (5 bases). The CDR3 contains 17 residues. Germline V gives CDR1 DFQATT, CDR2 SNEGSKA (reference sequence). The ends were cut back, 3 bases at V and 7 bases at J, with 22 bases in the middle.

The gene calls are TRBV5-1 and TRBJ2-3; D gene uncertain. The germline gives CDR1 SGHRS, CDR2 YFSETQ. This CDR3 has 13 amino acids. V lost 5 bases, J lost 3 bases, and 10 bases lay in between. CDR3 in amino acids: CASRLQKTDTQYF. CDR3 nucleotides: TGCGCCAGCAGGCTGCAGAAAACAGATACGCAGTATTTT.

This clone was recorded once. This chain joins TRBV25-1 and TRBJ1-2, with a weak D call TRBD1 (5 bases). CDR1 is MGHDK, CDR2 SYGVNS, per germline. Trimming stripped 3 bases from V and 8 bases from J, with 16 bases between. There are 14 residues in the CDR3. The CDR3 bases are TGTGCCAGCAGTGAGTTACAGGCATTGGACGGCTACACCTTC. Protein: CASSELQALDGYTF.

The chain has TRBV3-1 (or the pseudogene TRBV3-2) and TRBJ1-2; the D is unclear. Germline CDR1 reads LGHDT; CDR2 reads YNNKEL (reference sequence). Between the trimmed V and J ends, which lost 6 bases and 4 bases, there was a span of 15 bases. The CDR3 runs to 14 residues. Here the CDR3 DNA reads TGTGCCAGCAGACTCCGCACGGACGGCTATGGCTACACCTTC. The encoded protein is CASRLRTDGYGYTF.

The V gene is TRBV5-1, the J gene TRBJ2-6, with D possibly TRBD1 on 6 matching bases. Per germline, CDR1 SGHRS and CDR2 YFSETQ. The V end was cut by 4 bases, the J end by 4 bases, with 12 bases between. The CDR3 covers 15 residues. The CDR3 DNA follows: TGCGCCAGCAGCCACGGGACAACGGGGGCCAACGTCCTGACTTTC. Residues: CASSHGTTGANVLTF.

The chain has TRBV28 and TRBJ1-1; 9 nucleotides match TRBD1. Germline-derived CDR1 and CDR2 are MDHEN and SYDVKM. J gave up 5 bases and V 2 bases, and 9 bases lay outside the gene matches. The CDR3 consists of 16 residues. The CDR3 DNA reads as TGTGCCAGCAGTTTACCACGGACAGGGGTTCGAACTGAAGCTTTCTTT. The encoded protein is CASSLPRTGVRTEAFF. Using reference TRBV28 and TRBJ1-1 for the parts outside the CDR3, the full variable domain is DVKVTQSSRYLVKRTGEKVFLECVQDMDHENMFWYRQDPGLGLRLIYFSYDVKMKEKGDIPEGYSVSREKKERFSLILESASTNQTSMYLCASSLPRTGVRTEAFFGQGTRLTVV.

The chain carries TRBV18 and TRBJ1-1, with 8 bases identical to TRBD1. In germline, CDR1 is KGHSH, CDR2 LQKENI. The V gene end was trimmed by 3 bases and the J gene end by 4 bases; junction bases not matched to a gene: 4. This CDR3 is built from 14 residues. The CDR3 reads CASSPRDRGTEAFF. The CDR3 DNA reads as TGTGCCAGCTCACCCCGCGACAGGGGCACTGAAGCTTTCTTT.

The V and J genes are TRBV27 and TRBJ1-6, with D perhaps TRBD1 (6 bases). This CDR3 comprises 17 residues. The V end was cut by 8 bases, the J end by 7 bases, with 24 bases between. The V gene's germline CDR1 is MNHEY and CDR2 SMNVEV (reference sequence). The CDR3 is CASRRLAGGDLNSPLHF. The CDR3 DNA follows: TGTGCCAGCCGGCGGCTGGCGGGGGGCGACTTAAATTCACCCCTCCACTTT.

The V and J genes are TRBV7-8 and TRBJ1-4; 8 bases align to TRBD1. The length of the CDR3 is 17 residues. Trimming at V came to 5 bases and at J to 8 bases, leaving 16 bases not matched to a gene. The germline V gene encodes CDR1 SGHVS and CDR2 FQNEAQ. Written as DNA, the CDR3 is TGTGCCAGCAGCCCACCCCACCGGACAGGGTCGGAGGAAAAACTGTTTTTT. Its translation is CASSPPHRTGSEEKLFF.

The chain employs TRBV2 and TRBJ1-5; no firm D call. Germline CDR1 SNHLY, CDR2 FYNNEI. V dropped 7 bases and J dropped 6 bases, with 16 bases sitting between them. The CDR3 extends over 14 amino acids. The CDR3 sequence: CASKADYGSQPQHF. CDR3 DNA sequence: TGTGCCAGCAAGGCTGATTACGGGAGTCAGCCCCAGCATTTT.

Only one count was recorded for this clone. The chain recombines TRBV5-5 with TRBJ1-1; TRBD1 matches at 7 bases. The CDR3 loop spans 17 amino acids. J lost 6 bases, V lost 5 bases, and 19 bases had no gene match. The V gene's germline CDR1 is SGHKS and CDR2 YYEKEE (reference sequence). The CDR3 loop reads CASRSGGNTLRAAEAFF. The CDR3 nucleotides are TGTGCCAGCAGATCAGGGGGTAACACTCTAAGGGCCGCTGAAGCTTTCTTT.

The J gene is TRBJ2-2, the V gene TRBV27, with D perhaps TRBD2 (6 bases). CDR3 length equals 15 residues. Between the trimmed V and J ends, which lost 10 bases and 6 bases, there was a span of 21 bases. Per germline, CDR1 MNHEY and CDR2 SMNVEV (reference sequence). CDR3 in amino acids: CATRRVLGEAGELFF. The CDR3 coding sequence is TGTGCCACCCGAAGGGTGCTAGGGGAGGCCGGGGAGCTGTTTTTT.